A single sample gave rise to the 16 T cell receptor beta chains below, sequenced in a study of lymphopenia after photon versus proton radiotherapy. Assay used: immunoSEQ multiplex PCR; TCRdb lists only in-frame clones, some missing. Here the sample spans roughly 20,000 clones, 85% to 95% being singletons. This sample comprised peripheral blood, obtained from a patient treated with photon-based radiotherapy. All receptors derive from a man aged 55 to 70 with pancreatic cancer.

The chain couples TRBV7-9 to TRBJ1-1; D not certain. Germline CDR1 SEHNR, CDR2 FQNEAQ (reference sequence). Trimming left V 6 bases short and J 1 base short, with 12 bases between. This CDR3 contains 14 residues. The CDR3 sequence: CASSGRTQNTEAFF. The CDR3 nucleotides read TGTGCCAGCAGTGGGCGCACTCAGAACACTGAAGCTTTCTTT.

The CDR3 region has the DNA TGCGCCAGCAGCTTTTTTGGCGATGCTAACTATGGCTACACCTTC. This sequence encodes CASSFFGDANYGYTF. This rearrangement joins TRBV5-1 to TRBJ1-2, with D uncertain. The V gene's germline CDR1 is SGHRS and CDR2 YFSETQ. V gave up 2 bases and J gave up 0 bases, with 11 bases separating them. The CDR3 has 15 residues.

The chain links TRBV5-1 to TRBJ2-3, with no clear D. V shed 4 bases and J shed 4 bases, with 10 bases lying between them. The CDR3 is 13 amino acids. Germline lookup yields CDR1 SGHRS and CDR2 YFSETQ. The chain's CDR3 is CASSGLAADTQYF. The CDR3 DNA reads as TGCGCCAGCAGCGGGTTGGCTGCAGATACGCAGTATTTT.

This sequence joins TRBV13 and TRBJ2-2; 10 positions agree with TRBD2. CDR3 size: 17 residues. V lost 3 bases and J lost 4; bases outside the gene matches: 8. Per germline, CDR1 PRHDT and CDR2 FYEKMQ (reference sequence). CDR3 in DNA: TGTGCCAGCAGCTTCTCGGGACTAGCGTTTTCCACCGGGGAGCTGTTTTTT. This codes for CASSFSGLAFSTGELFF.

A remark on this clone: Germline is not matched at one junction end, which may reflect a read error. The chain carries TRBV18 and TRBJ2-5; TRBD1 is a possible D gene (5 bases). Per germline, CDR1 KGHSH and CDR2 LQKENI. This CDR3 has 14 residues. The CDR3 protein is CASSPTRDQEAQYF. In DNA, the CDR3 is TGTGCCAGCTCACCAACCAGGGATCAAGAGGCCCAGTACTTC.

The V and J genes are TRBV19 and TRBJ2-3; TRBD1 might be the D (6 bases). CDR3 length: 14 residues. Germline values: CDR1 LNHDA, CDR2 SQIVND (reference sequence). Trimming left V 2 bases short and J 2 bases short, with 8 bases between. In nucleotides, the CDR3 is TGTGCCAGTAGTATAAGACAGGCCACAGATACGCAGTATTTT. It is translated as CASSIRQATDTQYF. The variable domain in full, completed from reference TRBV19 and TRBJ2-3, reads DGGITQSPKYLFRKEGQNVTLSCEQNLNHDAMYWYRQDPGQGLRLIYYSQIVNDFQKGDIAEGYSVSREKKESFPLTVTSAQKNPTAFYLCASSIRQATDTQYFGPGTRLTVL.

The genes are TRBV30 and TRBJ2-1, with 16 nucleotides matching TRBD2. The CDR3 is 19 residues long. The V segment lost 4 bases and the J segment 3 bases; nucleotides outside the gene matches: 12. The V gene's germline CDR1 is GTSNPN and CDR2 SVGIG (reference sequence). In nucleotides, the CDR3 is TGTGCCTGGACTGCCGGGACTAGCGGGGGGGTCTACTACTACAATGAGCAGTTCTTC. It translates to CAWTAGTSGGVYYYNEQFF.

The rearrangement links TRBV18 to TRBJ2-2, with D possibly TRBD1 on 5 matching bases. Between the trimmed V and J ends, which lost 3 bases and 5 bases, there was a span of 7 bases. The CDR3 runs 13 residues. Germline CDR1 KGHSH, CDR2 LQKENI. For the CDR3, the DNA is TGTGCCAGCTCACCGTACAGGACCGGGGAGCTGTTTTTT. It codes for CASSPYRTGELFF.

This clone was observed once. This CDR3 is also generated by other DNA sequences in the sample. The chain uses TRBV18 and TRBJ2-1; 10 nucleotides match TRBD1. CDR1 is KGHSH and CDR2 is LQKENI in the germline V gene. The CDR3 is 15 residues long. V gave up 3 bases and J gave up 10 bases; unmatched junction bases: 9. The CDR3 loop reads CASSPFGTGDGEQFF. As DNA, the CDR3 is TGTGCCAGCTCACCTTTCGGGACAGGGGATGGAGAGCAGTTCTTC.

The genes are TRBV6-1 and TRBJ1-5; the match to TRBD1 covers 7 bases. Germline CDR1 MNHNS, CDR2 SASEGT. Trimming cost V 7 bases and J 5 bases; bases outside gene matches: 8. The CDR3 extends over 14 amino acids. CDR3 loop: CASIPGQRHQPQHF. CDR3 DNA sequence: TGTGCCAGCATCCCGGGACAGAGACATCAGCCCCAGCATTTT.

The chain has TRBV7-8 and TRBJ2-1; the match to TRBD1 covers 7 bases. Germline CDR1 is SGHVS and CDR2 is FQNEAQ. The CDR3 runs 15 residues. V lost 5 bases and J lost 7; bases outside the gene matches: 11. For the CDR3, the DNA is TGTGCCAGCAGCCCGCGGATACAGGGGTCGAATGAGCAGTTCTTC. It translates to CASSPRIQGSNEQFF.

This clone was seen just once. The V and J genes are TRBV29-1 and TRBJ2-1; D possibly matches TRBD1 or TRBD2 (6 bases each). The CDR3 loop spans 15 amino acids. Trimming stripped 7 bases from V and 1 base from J, with 17 bases between. The germline CDR1 and CDR2 sequences are SQVTM and ANQGSEA. CDR3 in amino acids: CSAGGGQGSYNEQFF. CDR3 sequence (DNA): TGCAGCGCCGGGGGCGGGCAGGGATCCTACAATGAGCAGTTCTTC.

This chain uses TRBV7-6 with TRBJ1-2; 8 nucleotides agree with TRBD1. This CDR3 has 15 amino acids. Germline loops: CDR1 SGHVS, CDR2 FNYEAQ. J was trimmed by 6 bases and V by 3 bases; bases with no gene match: 9. The CDR3 reads CASSFSAGGLDGYTF. The DNA of the CDR3 is TGTGCCAGCAGCTTTTCCGCAGGGGGCCTGGATGGCTACACCTTC.

The CDR3 loop is CSVQDRGRYEQYF. The CDR3 nucleotides read TGCAGCGTGCAGGACAGGGGTCGCTACGAGCAGTACTTC. This chain joins TRBV29-1 and TRBJ2-7; TRBD1 agrees at 9 bases. The junction had 6 bases not matched to a gene; V was cut back by 6 bases and J by 3 bases. The CDR3 has 13 amino acids. From germline, CDR1 is SQVTM and CDR2 ANQGSEA.

V gene TRBV5-1 combines with J gene TRBJ1-2; D not certain. The CDR3 totals 13 residues. CDR1 SGHRS and CDR2 YFSETQ come from the germline V gene. Trimming removed 0 bases from V and 3 bases from J, with 6 bases in between. CDR3 protein: CASSLDSYYGYTF. CDR3 DNA sequence: TGCGCCAGCAGCTTGGACAGTTACTATGGCTACACCTTC.

The rearrangement links TRBV9 to TRBJ1-2; D perhaps matches TRBD1 (5 bases). Trimming left V 4 bases short and J 8 bases short, with 12 bases between. Germline CDR1 and CDR2: SGDLS and YYNGEE. The CDR3 consists of 12 residues. The CDR3 here is CASSTQGWGYTF. CDR3 coding DNA: TGTGCCAGCAGCACGCAGGGCTGGGGCTACACCTTC.